This passage covers 15 T cell receptor beta chains from one sample sequenced in a study of ipilimumab plus nivolumab after autologous stem cell transplantation. Assay used: immunoSEQ multiplex PCR; TCRdb lists only in-frame clones, some missing. Counted here are just over 40,000 clones, about 91% occurring once; the ten biggest clones make up 0.75% to 1%. Sample: PBMCs, taken in a trial of ipilimumab plus nivolumab as post-transplant consolidation. These receptors all come from a male donor with multiple myeloma.

The chain is built from TRBV11-2 and TRBJ2-7; D uncertain. V was cut by 2 bases and J by 4 bases, with 6 bases left in between. The CDR3 sequence is 12 residues long. CDR1 is SGHAT, CDR2 FQNNGV, per germline. The CDR3 region is CASSLWQYEQYF. The CDR3 DNA reads TGTGCCAGCAGCTTATGGCAGTACGAGCAGTACTTC.

The rearrangement joins TRBV20-1 to TRBJ2-5; D is possibly TRBD1 (6 bases). The CDR3 is 11 residues long. V was cut by 0 bases and J by 11 bases, with 10 bases left in between. Germline lookup yields CDR1 DFQATT and CDR2 SNEGSKA (reference sequence). The CDR3 bases are TGCAGTGCTAGAGAGGGGGCCGGGCAGTACTTC. Protein: CSAREGAGQYF.

The chain links TRBV6-1 to TRBJ2-1; D gene uncertain. The CDR3 covers 13 residues. In germline, CDR1 is MNHNS, CDR2 SASEGT. Trimming removed 11 bases from V and 6 bases from J, with 17 bases in between. The DNA of the CDR3 is TGTGCCTCCCGGCTCCCCCCCTTCAATGAGCAGTTCTTC. It encodes CASRLPPFNEQFF.

As DNA, the CDR3 is TGCGCCAGCAGCTTGGCCTTGCGGGGGGACACAGATACGCAGTATTTT. Translation: CASSLALRGDTDTQYF. The rearrangement joins TRBV5-1 to TRBJ2-3; 8 bases agree with TRBD2. CDR1 SGHRS and CDR2 YFSETQ come from the germline V gene. The CDR3 contains 16 residues. V was clipped by 0 bases and J by 2 bases; unmatched bases: 5. Filled out from reference TRBV5-1 and TRBJ2-3, the complete variable domain reads KAGVTQTPRYLIKTRGQQVTLSCSPISGHRSVSWYQQTPGQGLQFLFEYFSETQRNKGNFPGRFSGRQFSNSRSEMNVSTLELGDSALYLCASSLALRGDTDTQYFGPGTRLTVL.

The chain uses TRBV11-2 and TRBJ2-5; unclear D gene. The germline V and J ends were trimmed by 5 bases and 5 bases, with 9 bases remaining between them. CDR1 is SGHAT, CDR2 FQNNGV, per germline. The length of the CDR3 is 12 residues. CDR3 region: CASSAIGETQYF. The CDR3 DNA follows: TGTGCCAGCAGCGCTATAGGGGAGACCCAGTACTTC.

The V call is TRBV6-6, the J call TRBJ1-5; TRBD1 might be the D (5 bases). Germline loops: CDR1 MNHNY, CDR2 SVGAGI (reference sequence). CDR3 length: 14 amino acids. V was pared by 5 bases and J by 5 bases, with 13 bases between. Here the CDR3 reads CASSLPRGDQPQHF. The CDR3 DNA reads TGTGCCAGCAGTCTCCCCCGGGGCGATCAGCCCCAGCATTTT.

The chain recombines TRBV5-8 with TRBJ2-5; possibly TRBD2 for D (5 bases). The germline gives CDR1 SGHTS, CDR2 YDEGEE. There are 14 residues in the CDR3. V shed 0 bases and J shed 5 bases, with 11 bases lying between them. The CDR3 DNA reads TGTGCCAGCAGCTTGGGGGCTAGCTTGGAGACCCAGTACTTC. Translation gives CASSLGASLETQYF.

CDR3 region: CASSITGGGGANVLTF. CDR3 in DNA: TGTGCCAGCAGCATCACCGGGGGCGGTGGGGCCAACGTCCTGACTTTC. The chain joins TRBV27 to TRBJ2-6; D is perhaps TRBD1 or TRBD2 (6 bases each). Per the germline V gene, CDR1 is MNHEY and CDR2 is SMNVEV (reference sequence). The CDR3 length is 16 residues. V lost 6 bases and J 3 bases, leaving 15 bases between the germline ends.

The chain has TRBV18 and TRBJ1-4; 10 bases map to TRBD1. The CDR3 contains 14 residues. V was pared by 3 bases and J by 8 bases, with 3 bases of the junction left unmatched. Germline-derived CDR1 and CDR2 are KGHSH and LQKENI. The DNA for the CDR3 is TGTGCCAGCTCACCCGACAGGGGGCTCGAAAAACTGTTTTTT. It specifies CASSPDRGLEKLFF.

The V and J genes are TRBV27 and TRBJ2-7; 8 nucleotides line up with TRBD1. CDR3 length: 15 residues. Germline loops: CDR1 MNHEY, CDR2 SMNVEV (reference sequence). V lost 5 bases to trimming and J lost 7 bases; unmatched junction nucleotides: 13. CDR3 amino acids: CASSPTGTGRREQYF. The CDR3 region has the DNA TGTGCCAGCAGTCCAACCGGGACAGGCAGGAGGGAGCAGTACTTC.

The CDR3 DNA is TGTGCCAGCAGCCGAACAAAGGGGGCCAACGTCCTGACTTTC. Protein product: CASSRTKGANVLTF. The chain is built from TRBV13 and TRBJ2-6; D remains ambiguous. The CDR3 runs 14 residues. The V gene's germline CDR1 is PRHDT and CDR2 FYEKMQ (reference sequence). V lost 5 bases to trimming and J lost 4 bases, with 9 bases between them.

This rearrangement joins TRBV7-2 to TRBJ2-7; D unresolved. Per the germline V gene, CDR1 is SGHTA and CDR2 is FQGNSA. V gave up 2 bases and J gave up 5 bases, with 13 bases separating them. There are 14 residues in the CDR3. The CDR3 nucleotides are TGTGCCAGCAGCTTACTTCTTACGGTCCACGAGCAGTACTTC. Translated, it gives CASSLLLTVHEQYF.

The chain combines TRBV2 with TRBJ1-5; D is perhaps TRBD1 (6 bases). The CDR3 is 14 amino acids. Germline lookup yields CDR1 SNHLY and CDR2 FYNNEI. With 4 bases removed from V and 3 bases from J, the gap between germline ends came to 10 bases. CDR3 region: CASSVTGFNQPQHF. CDR3 bases: TGTGCCAGCAGTGTGACAGGCTTCAATCAGCCCCAGCATTTT. The whole variable domain, filled in from reference TRBV2 and TRBJ1-5, reads EPEVTQTPSHQVTQMGQEVILRCVPISNHLYFYWYRQILGQKVEFLVSFYNNEISEKSEIFDDQFSVERPDGSNFTLKIRSTKLEDSAMYFCASSVTGFNQPQHFGDGTRLSIL.

The V gene is TRBV9, the J gene TRBJ2-1; TRBD2 agrees at 10 bases. The germline V gene encodes CDR1 SGDLS and CDR2 YYNGEE. The CDR3 loop spans 13 amino acids. The J segment lost 10 bases and the V segment lost 0 bases, leaving 1 base of the junction unmatched. CDR3 coding DNA: TGTGCCAGCAGCGTAGTACTAGCGGGAGAGCAGTTCTTC. Translating it yields CASSVVLAGEQFF. Full variable domain (missing parts from reference TRBV9 and TRBJ2-1): DSGVTQTPKHLITATGQRVTLRCSPRSGDLSVYWYQQSLDQGLQFLIQYYNGEERAKGNILERFSAQQFPDLHSELNLSSLELGDSALYFCASSVVLAGEQFFGPGTRLTVL.

The gene calls are TRBV5-1 and TRBJ2-7; TRBD2 matches 8 bases. CDR3 length equals 17 residues. V was clipped by 2 bases and J by 2 bases; unmatched bases: 12. The germline V gene has CDR1 SGHRS and CDR2 YFSETQ. The CDR3 region has the DNA TGCGCCAGCAGCTTTGCACTTCGTAGCGGGGCGACCTACGAGCAGTACTTC. Protein sequence: CASSFALRSGATYEQYF. Full variable domain (rest looked up from reference TRBV5-1 and TRBJ2-7): KAGVTQTPRYLIKTRGQQVTLSCSPISGHRSVSWYQQTPGQGLQFLFEYFSETQRNKGNFPGRFSGRQFSNSRSEMNVSTLELGDSALYLCASSFALRSGATYEQYFGPGTRLTVT.